This entry features one TCR beta chain sequence. Its specificity is not known. Antigen-specific CD4+ T cells expanded by the ViraFEST assay with viral peptide pools were then sequenced. Following 10 days of culture, CD4+ T cells were isolated. Vaccine recipients had no previous SARS-CoV-2 infection; their nucleocapsid antibodies were negative. Half the medium was replaced with IL-2 medium on days 3 and 7. V lost 3 bases, J lost 11 bases, and 10 bases lay in between. The CDR3 spans 11 residues. The data were taken from a study of vaccination effects on CD4 cells after COVID-19. Study background: Two doses of BNT162b2 or mRNA-1273 vaccine were administered to participants. Broader study findings: After vaccination, at late timepoints, clones induced by infection and by vaccine contracted markedly.

Assay: immunoSEQ multiplex PCR; the TCRdb copy retains only in-frame clones and omits some. The sample includes about 73,000 clones, roughly 79% of them seen just once. The sequencing here drew on CD4+ T cells from PBMCs cultured with HCoV-NL63 spike peptides, taken before COVID-19 vaccination. This TCR derives from a human donor who received a COVID-19 vaccine. This sequence joins TRBV12-3 or TRBV12-4 and TRBJ2-5; D gene ambiguous. The CDR3 DNA is TGTGCCAGCAGTTTCTTGGAGCTTCAGTACTTC. As protein: CASSFLELQYF.